This entry features one T cell receptor (beta chain) sequence. Its specificity is not known. Libraries were prepared by immunoSEQ multiplex PCR; TCRdb keeps only in-frame clonotypes and omits some of them. The sample yields some 64,000 clones, around 90% seen once. The sample belongs to a study of lymphopenia after photon versus proton radiotherapy. With 5 bases clipped from V and 3 bases from J, the junction kept 5 bases outside the gene matches. The length of the CDR3 is 15 residues. Per the germline V gene, CDR1 is SEHNR and CDR2 is FQNEAQ (reference sequence). Whole-study results and caveats: Oligoclonal CD8+ Temra expansion after nadir drove photon patients' diversity drop.

The chain carries TRBV7-9 and TRBJ1-2, with TRBD1 matching 11 bases. The receptor was derived from an elderly man with esophageal cancer. This specimen consisted of peripheral blood, obtained from a patient treated with proton-based radiotherapy. This CDR3 reads CASSEEGQGDYGYTF. For the CDR3, the DNA is TGTGCCAGCAGCGAAGAGGGACAGGGGGACTATGGCTACACCTTC.